Following are 8 T cell receptor beta chains from one sample sequenced in a study of OX40 agonist ivuxolimab in advanced cancers. This table comes from immunoSEQ multiplex PCR, and its TCRdb copy is limited to in-frame clones, with some not included. This sample has about 48,000 clones, with around 85% found just once. The sequenced sample was CD4+ or CD8+ T cells sorted from blood, obtained in a trial of the OX40 agonist ivuxolimab. The receptors derive from an adult with an advanced solid tumor such as melanoma, head and neck, liver or kidney cancer.

This clone was seen only once. V gene TRBV25-1 combines with J gene TRBJ1-6, with TRBD1 as a possible D gene (6 bases). This CDR3 is built from 15 residues. The germline V and J ends were trimmed by 2 bases and 7 bases, with 12 bases remaining between them. Germline V lookup: CDR1 MGHDK, CDR2 SYGVNS. The CDR3 DNA is TGTGCCAGCAGTGAACCTACAGGGATGAATTCACCCCTCCACTTT. This encodes CASSEPTGMNSPLHF.

The gene calls are TRBV7-2 and TRBJ1-2; 7 nucleotides agree with TRBD1. This CDR3 is 14 amino acids long. The J segment lost 1 base and the V segment lost 6 bases, leaving 5 bases of the junction unmatched. In germline, CDR1 is SGHTA, CDR2 FQGNSA. CDR3 in amino acids: CASRQRQGNYGYTF. CDR3 coding DNA: TGTGCCAGCAGACAAAGACAGGGTAACTATGGCTACACCTTC.

The gene calls are TRBV14 and TRBJ1-1; no clear D gene. The CDR3 loop spans 13 amino acids. Germline V gives CDR1 SGHDN, CDR2 FVKESK. Trimming shortened V by 7 bases and J by 3 bases, and 12 bases separated the two germline ends. CDR3: CASTKNADTEAFF. DNA for the CDR3: TGTGCCAGCACCAAGAACGCGGACACTGAAGCTTTCTTT.

The DNA for the CDR3 is TGTGCCACCCTCTCGACAGCCCATAATTCACCCCTCCACTTT. Translation gives CATLSTAHNSPLHF. This chain joins TRBV28 and TRBJ1-6; D might be TRBD1 (5 bases). The V gene lost 10 bases and the J gene lost 5 bases, with 15 bases spanning the gap. Germline V gene sequence: CDR1 MDHEN, CDR2 SYDVKM. The CDR3 is 14 residues long.

V usage is TRBV9 and J usage is TRBJ2-1, with a tentative D call TRBD2 (5 bases). CDR1 and CDR2 (germline): SGDLS, YYNGEE. The CDR3 length is 17 residues. The V end was cut by 0 bases, the J end by 3 bases, with 16 bases between. In nucleotides, the CDR3 is TGTGCCAGCAGCGTAGGAGGACTGACGTGGGGCTACAATGAGCAGTTCTTC. Translating it yields CASSVGGLTWGYNEQFF.

The J gene is TRBJ1-3, the V gene TRBV6-5, with 7 bases matching TRBD1. The CDR3 spans 14 residues. Unmatched junction bases numbered 7, after V lost 3 bases and J lost 8 bases. CDR1 is MNHEY and CDR2 is SVGAGI in the germline V gene. The chain's CDR3 is CASSYRQGGDTIYF. The CDR3 DNA reads TGTGCCAGCAGTTATAGACAGGGCGGAGACACCATATATTTT.

The chain uses TRBV18 and TRBJ2-7; 11 positions match TRBD2. This CDR3 region has 14 residues. Germline-derived CDR1 and CDR2 are KGHSH and LQKENI. V lost 5 bases to trimming and J lost 3 bases; unmatched junction nucleotides: 3. CDR3 sequence: CASSSGTSGYEQYF. The CDR3 DNA sequence: TGTGCCAGCTCATCCGGGACTAGCGGCTACGAGCAGTACTTC.

The rearrangement links TRBV7-9 to TRBJ2-7, with TRBD1 matching 7 bases. The CDR3 length is 12 residues. Germline CDR1 reads SEHNR; CDR2 reads FQNEAQ (reference sequence). Trimming cost V 6 bases and J 9 bases; bases outside gene matches: 8. CDR3 in amino acids: CASSPTGWGQYF. CDR3 coding DNA: TGTGCCAGCAGTCCGACAGGGTGGGGGCAGTACTTC.